Listed below are T cell receptor beta chains from one sample, sequenced in a study of CD8 T cells in Susac syndrome. TCRdb ran MiXCR on the immunoSEQ multiplex PCR reads and lists one entry per CDR3 protein. The data hold about 250,000 distinct CDR3 sequences, with approximately 92% observed a single time. Sequenced sample: CD4+ T cells from PBMCs. The receptors were gathered from a human donor with multiple sclerosis. Each CDR3 is given with its conserved first and last residue. The D gene is left open where the match is weak. Clone size appears in some rows only: once, few, many, or a class for an expanded clone.

abundance,v_gene,j_gene,d_gene,len,CDR3nt,CDR3aa
NA,TRBV29-1,TRBJ2-7,NA,11,TGCAGCGTTGTAGGATCCTACGAGCAGTACTTC,CSVVGSYEQYF
NA,TRBV19,TRBJ2-1,NA,12,TGTGCCAGTAGTATAGGTGTCGTTGAGCAGTTCTTC,CASSIGVVEQFF
NA,TRBV5-4,TRBJ2-1,NA,13,TGTGCCAGCAGCACCCTAGGGGGACGGGAGCAGTTCTTC,CASSTLGGREQFF
once,TRBV20-1,TRBJ2-2,NA,14,TGCAGTGCTAGAGTTCCTTCGAACACCGGGGAGCTGTTTTTT,CSARVPSNTGELFF
NA,TRBV28,TRBJ2-6,NA,15,TGTGCCAGCAGTCCCCTGGGGTCTGGGGCCAACGTCCTGACTTTC,CASSPLGSGANVLTF
NA,TRBV9,TRBJ2-3,NA,16,TGTGCCAGCAGCCCAGGGGTGGAAACAAGCACAGATACGCAGTATTTT,CASSPGVETSTDTQYF
NA,TRBV5-1,TRBJ2-3,NA,16,TGCGCCAGCAGCCCCTCCGGACGGATAAACACAGATACGCAGTATTTT,CASSPSGRINTDTQYF
NA,TRBV9,TRBJ2-1,NA,15,TGTGCCAGCAGCGTAGCGGGAGTCCAGGACAATGAGCAGTTCTTC,CASSVAGVQDNEQFF
NA,TRBV20-1,TRBJ2-1,NA,15,TGCAGTGCTAGTTATCTGGGGGCGCGACACAATGAGCAGTTCTTC,CSASYLGARHNEQFF
NA,TRBV7-3,TRBJ1-2,NA,15,TGTGCCAGCAGCCCCGATGGCCGGGGGATAGGTGGCTACACCTTC,CASSPDGRGIGGYTF
NA,TRBV5-1,TRBJ1-2,NA,13,TGCGCCAGCAGCTTGGTGGGGGCAGCCGGCTACACCTTC,CASSLVGAAGYTF
NA,TRBV20-1,TRBJ2-3,NA,14,TGCAGTGCTACTAGACTAGAGGGCACAGATACGCAGTATTTT,CSATRLEGTDTQYF
once,TRBV24-1,TRBJ2-1,TRBD2,14,TGTGCCACCAGCGGTAGCGGGGGCCATAATGAGCAGTTCTTC,CATSGSGGHNEQFF
NA,TRBV11-2,TRBJ1-2,TRBD1,17,TGTGCCAGCAGCACTTACAGGGGGGCGTTTCTCGCCTATGGCTACACCTTC,CASSTYRGAFLAYGYTF
NA,TRBV7-9,TRBJ2-7,TRBD2,17,TGTGCCAGCAGCCGGCTGGGAGGGACTAAAATCTTCTACGAGCAGTACTTC,CASSRLGGTKIFYEQYF
NA,TRBV7-8,TRBJ2-3,NA,18,TGTGCCAGCAGAGGGGGTTGGGGTGGAGTCCGCGGGGCAGATACGCAGTATTTT,CASRGGWGGVRGADTQYF
NA,TRBV12-3/TRBV12-4,TRBJ1-4,NA,12,TGTGCCAGCACCCTGGGGAGAGAAAAACTGTTTTTT,CASTLGREKLFF
once,TRBV20-1,TRBJ2-7,NA,12,TGCAGTGCTAGGTCGCTACCACTCGAGCAGTACTTC,CSARSLPLEQYF
NA,TRBV20-1,TRBJ1-1,TRBD1,17,TGCAGTGTTCTAGGCGTGGGCAGGGGGCCCACGAACACTGAAGCTTTCTTT,CSVLGVGRGPTNTEAFF
NA,TRBV4-1,TRBJ1-3,NA,15,TGCGCCAGCAGCCAAGTGGGGACCTCTGGAAACACCATATATTTT,CASSQVGTSGNTIYF
NA,TRBV7-3,TRBJ1-3,NA,17,TGTGCCAGCAGCTTAACGTCGGCGACAGGCTCTGGAAACACCATATATTTT,CASSLTSATGSGNTIYF
NA,TRBV15,TRBJ1-4,NA,16,TGTGCCACCAGCAGAGATCCAAATCCGCGAGATGAAAAACTGTTTTTT,CATSRDPNPRDEKLFF
NA,TRBV7-9,TRBJ1-1,NA,14,TGTGCCAGCAGGGGCCGCTTGGGAAACACTGAAGCTTTCTTT,CASRGRLGNTEAFF
NA,TRBV20-1,TRBJ1-5,NA,15,TGCAGTGCTAGCCGAACAGGGTCCCCCAATCAGCCCCAGCATTTT,CSASRTGSPNQPQHF
NA,TRBV12-3/TRBV12-4,TRBJ2-7,TRBD1,15,TGTGCCAGCAGACCGGGACAGGGGGGTACCTACGAGCAGTACTTC,CASRPGQGGTYEQYF
NA,TRBV9,TRBJ2-2,NA,16,TGTGCCAGCAGCGTAGATCCGGGGACGACGGCCGGGGAGCTGTTTTTT,CASSVDPGTTAGELFF
NA,TRBV27,TRBJ1-2,NA,18,TGTGCCAGCAGCCCCAGAGCCCCGGGACTCACTTCGGTCTATGGCTACACCTTC,CASSPRAPGLTSVYGYTF
NA,TRBV29-1,TRBJ2-3,TRBD2,14,TGCAGCGGGAACGGGGCTAGCGGAACAGATACGCAGTATTTT,CSGNGASGTDTQYF
NA,TRBV3-1,TRBJ1-3,NA,14,TGTGCCAGCAGCACGACTCCTGAGGGAAACACCATATATTTT,CASSTTPEGNTIYF
once,TRBV5-1,TRBJ1-6,NA,14,TGCGCCAGCAGCTTGGCCCCTGCCAATTCACCCCTCCACTTT,CASSLAPANSPLHF
NA,TRBV28,TRBJ1-2,TRBD1,13,TGTGCCAGCACCGGGACAGGGCGAATCGGCTACACCTTC,CASTGTGRIGYTF
once,TRBV2,TRBJ1-1,NA,10,TGTGCCAGCGGCAGTACTGAAGCTTTCTTT,CASGSTEAFF